The clone carrying this TCR beta chain showed up just once. What it binds is not known. These data are taken from a study of brain T cells in children with intractable seizures. Data came from immunoSEQ multiplex PCR; TCRdb stores just in-frame clones and leaves some out. This sample has tens of thousands of clones, with approximately 94% found just once. Study-wide results and limits: Pre- and post-surgery blood differed in depth, so pre-surgery absences may be undersampling. Viral specificity was inferred only from CDR3 similarity; HCMV serostatus was unknown.

This CDR3 region has 20 residues. Losses at the gene ends were 5 bases for V and 10 bases for J; bases not matched to a gene: 30. Germline V gene lookup returns CDR1 LGHNA and CDR2 YNFKEQ. Only cases whose brain tissue showed the highest T cell transcript signatures were sequenced. Patients received at least one anti-epileptic drug before surgery. The origin of this receptor is a boy under two years old with tuberous sclerosis and intractable seizures. Sequencing was performed on peripheral blood, taken at surgery. The chain links TRBV4-2 to TRBJ2-5; 8 bases map to TRBD2. Here the CDR3 DNA reads TGTGCCAGCAGCGTACTCGCCCCGGGGTTACAGCGGGAGTACCAGTGGGGCCAGTACTTC. Translation: CASSVLAPGLQREYQWGQYF.